This T cell receptor (beta chain) was captured by sequencing in a study of T cell clonotyping in hematopoietic cell transplantation. A single count supports this clone. Time point reported: recipient sample about 28 days before transplant, after cytoreduction. Libraries were prepared by immunoSEQ multiplex PCR; TCRdb keeps only in-frame clonotypes and omits some of them. The repertoire holds over 9,500 clones, with under 95% as singletons. This clonotype was obtained from a woman aged 40-49 years with acute myeloid leukemia. Some clones in this sample may be carry-over from other donors' samples. Sequences were derived from peripheral blood mononuclear cells, sampled before stem cell transplant.

The CDR3 here is CASSRRTLRKSNQPQHF. CDR3 bases: TGTGCCAGCAGTCGGAGGACACTTAGAAAGAGCAATCAGCCCCAGCATTTT. The chain recombines TRBV28 with TRBJ1-5, with D possibly TRBD1 on 5 matching bases. Trimming cost V 5 bases and J 1 base, with 18 bases left between them. The CDR3 is 17 residues long. CDR1 is MDHEN and CDR2 is SYDVKM in the germline V gene. The whole variable domain, filled in from reference TRBV28 and TRBJ1-5, reads DVKVTQSSRYLVKRTGEKVFLECVQDMDHENMFWYRQDPGLGLRLIYFSYDVKMKEKGDIPEGYSVSREKKERFSLILESASTNQTSMYLCASSRRTLRKSNQPQHFGDGTRLSIL.